This is a list of T cell receptor beta chains from one sample in a study of STAT5B mutations in CD4+ large granular lymphocyte leukemia. The assay was immunoSEQ multiplex PCR, and TCRdb's table has in-frame clones only and misses some. Seen here are 40,000 to 45,000 clones, around 81% observed once, and the top ten hold 3% to 4.5%. Sequencing was performed on CD4+ T cells from blood buffy coats. All receptors come from a human donor in good health. Both conserved end residues are part of each CDR3. A D gene is named only where the DNA matches it firmly. Rows give clone size only sometimes, using once, few, many, or a class for an expanded clone.

v_call	clone_size	d_call	j_call	cdr3_aa	cdr3_nt
TRBV10-3	-	TRBD1	TRBJ2-3	CAIRNRGSTDTQYF	TGTGCCATCAGGAACAGGGGAAGCACAGATACGCAGTATTTT
TRBV19	-	TRBD1	TRBJ1-2	CASSGGQGVWYGYTF	TGTGCCAGTAGCGGAGGACAGGGGGTATGGTATGGCTACACCTTC
TRBV5-4	-	TRBD2	TRBJ2-1	CASSLGLVSGRTNEQFF	TGTGCCAGCAGCTTGGGGTTGGTGAGCGGGAGGACGAATGAGCAGTTCTTC
TRBV4-1	-	TRBD1	TRBJ1-3	CASPHRDREPGNTIYF	TGCGCCAGTCCACACCGGGACAGAGAGCCTGGAAACACCATATATTTT
TRBV9	-	-	TRBJ2-7	CASSVGAGPTAYEQYF	TGTGCCAGCAGCGTAGGAGCAGGCCCTACCGCCTACGAGCAGTACTTC
TRBV19	few	-	TRBJ1-1	CASSPTGILNTEAFF	TGTGCCAGTAGTCCCACAGGGATACTAAACACTGAAGCTTTCTTT
TRBV2	-	TRBD2	TRBJ2-1	CAIQAGGFNEQFF	TGTGCCATTCAAGCGGGAGGGTTCAATGAGCAGTTCTTC
TRBV5-5	-	-	TRBJ1-1	CASSLVEARATEAFF	TGTGCCAGCAGCTTGGTCGAGGCCAGGGCAACTGAAGCTTTCTTT
TRBV5-4	-	-	TRBJ2-3	CASGGASTDTQYF	TGTGCCAGCGGGGGAGCTAGCACAGATACGCAGTATTTT
TRBV5-1	-	-	TRBJ2-2	CASSLGGTPNTGELFF	TGCGCCAGCAGCTTGGGGGGGACCCCAAACACCGGGGAGCTGTTTTTT
TRBV7-9	few	TRBD1	TRBJ2-2	CASSPRGGGSYTGELFF	TGTGCCAGCAGTCCTCGAGGGGGCGGATCGTACACCGGGGAGCTGTTTTTT
TRBV7-2	-	-	TRBJ2-5	CASSPARETQYF	TGTGCCAGCAGCCCAGCCCGGGAGACCCAGTACTTC
TRBV15	-	-	TRBJ1-1	CATSRQANTEAFF	TGTGCCACCAGCAGACAGGCGAACACTGAAGCTTTCTTT
TRBV7-2	-	-	TRBJ1-2	CASSNEPGAHYGYTF	TGTGCCAGCAGCAACGAGCCAGGGGCCCACTATGGCTACACCTTC
TRBV9	-	TRBD1	TRBJ2-5	CASSLTQGWETQYF	TGTGCCAGCAGTCTTACACAGGGGTGGGAGACCCAGTACTTC
TRBV29-1	-	TRBD1	TRBJ1-1	CSAVSGTANTEAFF	TGCAGCGCCGTGTCCGGGACAGCGAACACTGAAGCTTTCTTT